The 21 T cell receptor beta chains in this list originate from one sample, sequenced in a study of blood T cell repertoires in COVID-19. TCRdb's table, derived via immunoSEQ multiplex PCR, lists solely in-frame clones and lacks some. There are about 58,000 clones in the sample; about nine tenths occur only once, and approximately 1.5% lies in the top ten. The sequencing input was peripheral blood. The origin of the receptors is a man aged 55 to 70 with acute or convalescent COVID-19.

CDR3 nucleotides: TGTGCCTGGAGCCGAGACCTCGGGGGGACGGACACTGAAGCTTTCTTT. Amino acids: CAWSRDLGGTDTEAFF. This chain joins TRBV30 and TRBJ1-1; D may be TRBD1 (5 bases). V lost 3 bases, J lost 3 bases, and 20 bases lay in between. CDR1 is GTSNPN and CDR2 is SVGIG in the germline V gene (reference sequence). This CDR3 spans 16 amino acids.

The chain employs TRBV9 and TRBJ1-2, with 7 bases that match TRBD1. V trimming: 3 bases; J trimming: 8 bases; junction bases outside the gene matches: 4. CDR3 length: 12 residues. Germline values: CDR1 SGDLS, CDR2 YYNGEE. The CDR3 DNA sequence: TGTGCCAGCAGCGAAACAGGGGAAGGCTACACCTTC. Protein: CASSETGEGYTF.

The chain combines TRBV7-3 with TRBJ2-5, with D maybe TRBD1 (5 bases). In germline, CDR1 is SGHTA, CDR2 FQGTGA. V dropped 2 bases and J dropped 6 bases, with 10 bases sitting between them. CDR3 size: 13 residues. The CDR3 nucleotides read TGTGCCAGCAGCTTACAGGGTTCTCAGACCCAGTACTTC. Its translation: CASSLQGSQTQYF. Looking up the rest from reference TRBV7-3 and TRBJ2-5 gives the full variable domain: GAGVSQTPSNKVTEKGKYVELRCDPISGHTALYWYRQSLGQGPEFLIYFQGTGAADDSGLPNDRFFAVRPEGSVSTLKIQRTERGDSAVYLCASSLQGSQTQYFGPGTRLLVL.

This chain links TRBV5-1 with TRBJ2-5; D possibly corresponds to TRBD2 (5 bases). This CDR3 has 15 residues. The V gene's germline CDR1 is SGHRS and CDR2 YFSETQ. With 6 bases removed from V and 5 bases from J, the gap between germline ends came to 20 bases. CDR3 bases: TGCGCCAGCACCCCCAGTTGGGAGTTGGATGAGACCCAGTACTTC. Encoded protein: CASTPSWELDETQYF.

The gene calls are TRBV9 and TRBJ1-4; TRBD1 matches 9 bases. Germline lookup yields CDR1 SGDLS and CDR2 YYNGEE. CDR3 length equals 13 residues. V trimming: 4 bases; J trimming: 7 bases; junction bases outside the gene matches: 2. CDR3 protein: CASSSDRGEKLFF. CDR3 DNA sequence: TGTGCCAGCAGCTCGGACAGGGGTGAAAAACTGTTTTTT.

V and J are TRBV12-3 or TRBV12-4 and TRBJ1-1, with 9 bases identical to TRBD1. J was trimmed by 8 bases and V by 5 bases; bases with no gene match: 3. CDR3 length equals 12 residues. The CDR3 loop reads CASSIGTGEAFF. CDR3 DNA sequence: TGTGCCAGCAGTATAGGGACAGGGGAAGCTTTCTTT.

This clone was recorded a few times. This chain uses TRBV11-2 with TRBJ2-4, with D hard to call. Germline CDR1 is SGHAT and CDR2 is FQNNGV. Trimming cost V 4 bases and J 0 bases, with 7 bases left between them. The CDR3 consists of 14 residues. The chain's CDR3 is CASSSRLAKNIQYF. The DNA of the CDR3 is TGTGCCAGCAGCTCACGACTAGCCAAAAACATTCAGTACTTC.

This rearrangement joins TRBV10-3 to TRBJ2-7; TRBD2 is a possible D gene (6 bases). From germline, CDR1 is ENHRY and CDR2 SYGVKD. This CDR3 has 16 amino acids. With 0 bases removed from V and 3 bases from J, the gap between germline ends came to 15 bases. The CDR3 DNA follows: TGTGCCATCAGTGAGTCCCTACGCGGGGTTGACTACGAGCAGTACTTC. Amino acids: CAISESLRGVDYEQYF.

The sample holds one count of this clone. The V call is TRBV28, the J call TRBJ1-6, with a tentative D call TRBD1 (5 bases). V was shortened by 3 bases and J by 12 bases, with 12 bases between the two germline ends. This CDR3 has 13 amino acids. The germline V gene has CDR1 MDHEN and CDR2 SYDVKM. The CDR3: CASSFPTRGPLHF. The CDR3 DNA follows: TGTGCCAGCAGTTTCCCCACAAGGGGACCCCTCCACTTT.

This rearrangement joins TRBV6-6 to TRBJ2-1, with 7 nucleotides matching TRBD1. The germline CDR1 and CDR2 sequences are MNHNY and SVGAGI (reference sequence). Trimming took 7 bases from V and 3 from J; bases not matched to a gene: 6. The CDR3 is made up of 14 amino acids. CDR3 nucleotides: TGTGCCAGCAAGACAGGACAGGTCTACAATGAGCAGTTCTTC. This encodes CASKTGQVYNEQFF.

This chain uses TRBV9 with TRBJ2-5; D remains ambiguous. The V end lost 1 base, the J end lost 5 bases, and 9 bases lay between the germline ends. CDR3 length: 13 amino acids. Germline lookup yields CDR1 SGDLS and CDR2 YYNGEE. DNA of the CDR3: TGTGCCAGCAGCGTACCCGGTGCGGAGACCCAGTACTTC. The encoded protein is CASSVPGAETQYF.

J is TRBJ2-5 and V is TRBV5-8; 7 bases are shared with TRBD1. Germline CDR1 is SGHTS and CDR2 is YDEGEE. The CDR3 is 13 residues long. Losses at the gene ends were 4 bases for V and 4 bases for J; bases not matched to a gene: 4. Here the CDR3 reads CASSLAGGETQYF. DNA for the CDR3: TGTGCCAGCAGCCTGGCAGGGGGAGAGACCCAGTACTTC.

This clone was seen only once. The chain couples TRBV6-6 to TRBJ1-5; D ambiguous. The CDR3 runs 14 residues. Trimming pared 10 bases from V and 2 bases from J, leaving 15 bases between. CDR1 and CDR2 from the germline V gene are MNHNY and SVGAGI (reference sequence). CDR3 amino acids: CATGLGRGNQPQHF. The CDR3 region has the DNA TGTGCCACCGGTTTGGGTCGGGGCAATCAGCCCCAGCATTTT.

J is TRBJ2-7 and V is TRBV30, with D possibly matching TRBD2 (5 bases). Between the trimmed V and J ends, which lost 3 bases and 3 bases, there was a span of 6 bases. CDR3 length equals 11 residues. CDR1 is GTSNPN, CDR2 SVGIG, per germline (reference sequence). The CDR3 protein is CAWSRGYEQYF. In DNA, the CDR3 is TGTGCCTGGAGCCGGGGCTACGAGCAGTACTTC.

The chain couples TRBV6-2 or TRBV6-3 to TRBJ1-1; no definite D call. The V and J ends lost 0 bases and 5 bases respectively, with 10 bases between them. The CDR3 extends over 14 amino acids. CDR1 and CDR2 from the germline V gene are MNHEY and SVGEGT. In nucleotides, the CDR3 is TGTGCCAGCAGTTACTCGAGAGTGTCAACTGAAGCTTTCTTT. Its protein is CASSYSRVSTEAFF.

The table lists this clone with a count of one. The V call is TRBV6-4, the J call TRBJ1-5; 7 nucleotides line up with TRBD1. The germline V gene encodes CDR1 MRHNA and CDR2 SNTAGT. This CDR3 spans 16 amino acids. J lost 9 bases, V lost 7 bases, and 18 bases had no gene match. In DNA, the CDR3 is TGTGCCAGCACCAAAGGGACAGCTCTGGTTCGCTGGCCCCAGCATTTT. It specifies CASTKGTALVRWPQHF.

Here the CDR3 reads CASSQDAGGLLAQYF. The CDR3 DNA reads as TGCGCCAGCAGCCAAGACGCGGGAGGGCTCCTCGCGCAGTATTTT. V gene TRBV4-3 combines with J gene TRBJ2-3; the match to TRBD2 covers 9 bases. With V trimmed by 0 bases and J by 10 bases, 8 bases remained unmatched. CDR3 length: 15 residues. The germline V gene encodes CDR1 LGHNA and CDR2 YSLEER.

The genes are TRBV11-1 and TRBJ2-5; no reliable D call. The V gene's germline CDR1 is SGHAT and CDR2 FQDESV (reference sequence). Trimming took off 5 bases at V and 4 bases at J, with 14 bases between the two ends. The CDR3 spans 14 residues. The CDR3 reads CASSHRVVGETQYF. CDR3 DNA sequence: TGTGCCAGCAGCCACCGGGTAGTAGGAGAGACCCAGTACTTC.

V gene TRBV5-1 combines with J gene TRBJ2-7; D perhaps matches TRBD1 (6 bases). V gave up 0 bases and J gave up 4 bases, with 17 bases separating them. The CDR3 length is 16 residues. The germline CDR1 and CDR2 sequences are SGHRS and YFSETQ. For the CDR3, the DNA is TGCGCCAGCAGCTTGGCTGGAAGGGGGAACGGTTACGAGCAGTACTTC. The encoded protein is CASSLAGRGNGYEQYF.

The chain employs TRBV6-5 and TRBJ2-7; 8 nucleotides match TRBD1. V trimming: 6 bases; J trimming: 4 bases; junction bases outside the gene matches: 8. CDR3 size: 14 residues. CDR1 MNHEY and CDR2 SVGAGI come from the germline V gene. This CDR3 reads CASSVQQGAYEQYF. The CDR3, as DNA: TGTGCCAGCAGCGTACAGCAGGGGGCATACGAGCAGTACTTC.

The chain is built from TRBV6-6 and TRBJ2-7; TRBD1 matches at 7 bases. The V gene end was trimmed by 7 bases and the J gene end by 5 bases; junction bases not matched to a gene: 8. The CDR3 loop spans 13 amino acids. Germline V gene data show CDR1 as MNHNY and CDR2 as SVGAGI (reference sequence). Here the CDR3 DNA reads TGTGCCAGCACTCTGACAGGGCGGAACGAGCAGTACTTC. As protein: CASTLTGRNEQYF.